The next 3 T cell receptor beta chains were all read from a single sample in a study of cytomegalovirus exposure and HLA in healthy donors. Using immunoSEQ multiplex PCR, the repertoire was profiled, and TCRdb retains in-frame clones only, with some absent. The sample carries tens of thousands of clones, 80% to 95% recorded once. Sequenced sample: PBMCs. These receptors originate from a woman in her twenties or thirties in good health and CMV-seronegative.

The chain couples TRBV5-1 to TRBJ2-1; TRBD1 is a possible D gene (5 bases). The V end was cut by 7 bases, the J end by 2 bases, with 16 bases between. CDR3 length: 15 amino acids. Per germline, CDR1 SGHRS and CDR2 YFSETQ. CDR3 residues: CASLMGQGPYNEQFF. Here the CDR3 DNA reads TGCGCCAGCTTGATGGGGCAGGGCCCCTACAATGAGCAGTTCTTC.

CDR3 loop: CASRGWGSGNDYGYTF. The CDR3 nucleotides read TGTGCCAGCCGCGGTTGGGGATCGGGGAATGACTATGGCTACACCTTC. This rearrangement joins TRBV28 to TRBJ1-2; D remains ambiguous. Germline loops: CDR1 MDHEN, CDR2 SYDVKM. V was shortened by 8 bases and J by 3 bases, with 22 bases between the two germline ends. The CDR3 has 16 amino acids.

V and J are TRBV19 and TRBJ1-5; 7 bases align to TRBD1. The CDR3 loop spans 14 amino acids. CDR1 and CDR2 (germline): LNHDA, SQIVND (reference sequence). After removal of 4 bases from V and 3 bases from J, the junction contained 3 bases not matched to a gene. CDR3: CASSTTGFNQPQHF. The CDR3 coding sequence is TGTGCCAGTAGTACGACAGGGTTCAATCAGCCCCAGCATTTT.